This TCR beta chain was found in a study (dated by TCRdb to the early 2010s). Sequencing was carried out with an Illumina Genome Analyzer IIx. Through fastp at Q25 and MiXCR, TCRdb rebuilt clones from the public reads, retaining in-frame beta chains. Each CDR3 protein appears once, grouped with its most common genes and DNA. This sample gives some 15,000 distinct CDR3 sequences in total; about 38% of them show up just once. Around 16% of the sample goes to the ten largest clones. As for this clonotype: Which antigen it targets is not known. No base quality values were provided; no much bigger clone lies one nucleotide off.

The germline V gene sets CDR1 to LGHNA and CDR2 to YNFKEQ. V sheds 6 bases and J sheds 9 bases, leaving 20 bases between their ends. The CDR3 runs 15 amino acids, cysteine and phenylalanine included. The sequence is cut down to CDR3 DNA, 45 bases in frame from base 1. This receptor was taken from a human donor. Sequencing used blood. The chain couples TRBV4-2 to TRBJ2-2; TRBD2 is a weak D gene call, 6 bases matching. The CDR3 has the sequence CASSSISGPWRELFF. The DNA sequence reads TGTGCCAGCAGTTCGATAAGCGGGCCATGGAGGGAGCTGTTTTTT.